Described below is a single T cell receptor (beta chain) sequence and its context. The CDR3 runs 11 residues. Germline assignment: CDR1 SEHNR and CDR2 FQNEAQ (reference sequence). The ends were cut back, 4 bases at V and 2 bases at J, with 2 bases in the middle. Vbeta (60) and Jbeta (13) primers were used in the PCR. Assay used: immunoSEQ multiplex PCR; TCRdb lists only in-frame clones, some missing. In the table there are around 220,000 clones, 70% to 85% of which are singletons. These data are taken from a study of cytomegalovirus exposure and HLA in healthy donors. Study overall: Inside one of the first data releases sat about 85 million unique TCRs taken from HLA-typed donors.

At the time of sampling, donors were nominally healthy, though unrecorded immune exposures were likely. The V and J genes are TRBV7-9 and TRBJ2-5; D unresolved. The sample taken for sequencing was PBMCs. This TCR was sampled from a girl aged 2 to 10 in good health and CMV-seronegative. CDR3 nucleotide sequence: TGTGCCAGCAGCTCGCAAGAGACCCAGTACTTC. It is translated as CASSSQETQYF.